This TCR beta chain was identified in a study of OX40 agonist ivuxolimab in advanced cancers. Profiled with immunoSEQ multiplex PCR; TCRdb holds only in-frame clones, not every one. Counted here are about 15,000 clones, about 80% occurring once; the ten biggest clones make up 30% to 45%. Overall study results and limits: CD8+ T cells (on average) carried more expanded clones than CD4+ T cells. At 0.1 to 3.0 mg/kg and by week 6, CD4+ and CD8+ T cells in the blood had expanded clonally.

Comments on this clone: Its antigen is currently unknown.

V lost 0 bases and J 3 bases, leaving 6 bases between the germline ends. CDR3 length equals 13 residues. Germline CDR1 is MGHRA and CDR2 is YSYEKL. The starting material was CD4+ or CD8+ T cells sorted from blood, obtained in a trial of the OX40 agonist ivuxolimab. The clonotype comes from an adult with an advanced solid tumor such as melanoma, head and neck, liver or kidney cancer. The V and J genes are TRBV4-1 and TRBJ2-7; no clear D. The CDR3 sequence: CASSQDRVYEQYF. The CDR3 DNA reads TGCGCCAGCAGCCAAGATAGGGTCTACGAGCAGTACTTC.